The rows below give T cell receptor beta chains drawn from one sample of a study of T cell responses to AZD1222 COVID-19 vaccine. Profiling relied on immunoSEQ multiplex PCR, and the TCRdb table lists in-frame clones only, not all of them. The sample lists about 48,000 clones; about 86% were seen once. The source was peripheral blood, collected 28 days after the second AZD1222 dose. These receptors originate from an adult who received the AZD1222 COVID-19 vaccine. Each CDR3 is given without its conserved first and last residue. A D gene is named only where the DNA matches it firmly. Clone size is stated in some rows and not others, as once, few, many or a class when expanded.

cdr3_aa	j_call	clone_size	v_call	d_call
ASTLGLAGAPSGANVLT	TRBJ2-6	NA	TRBV13	TRBD2
SVPRDGLFSGANVLT	TRBJ2-6	NA	TRBV29-1	NA
ASSFPDLVGGISYEQY	TRBJ2-7	NA	TRBV28	NA
ASSLGTGRFEQY	TRBJ2-7	once	TRBV6-5	TRBD1
ASSSGGPGGIHEQY	TRBJ2-7	NA	TRBV7-2	NA
ASSQVTGDNYGYT	TRBJ1-2	NA	TRBV4-1	NA
ASGLQGGSYEQY	TRBJ2-7	NA	TRBV12-5	TRBD2
ASSRVGGATGELF	TRBJ2-2	once	TRBV3-1/TRBV3-2	NA
ASSAYWDRANANYGYT	TRBJ1-2	NA	TRBV2	TRBD1
ATSERGQETQY	TRBJ2-5	few	TRBV24-1	NA
AIRDSPSYNEQF	TRBJ2-1	NA	TRBV10-3	NA